Following are 15 T cell receptor beta chains from one sample sequenced in a study of neurological immune-mediated disorders. One entry per CDR3 protein, called by TCRdb with MiXCR from the 5' RACE reads. Of 50,000 or so distinct CDR3 sequences in the sample, roughly 24% were seen once. Sequencing input: PBMCs. The source is a woman aged 70-85 years in good health.

This clonotype was seen at least ten times. The chain combines TRBV20-1 with TRBJ1-2; TRBD1 might be the D (5 bases). V dropped 0 bases and J dropped 8 bases, with 16 bases sitting between them. Germline V gene lookup returns CDR1 DFQATT and CDR2 SNEGSKA (reference sequence). The CDR3 spans 14 residues. The CDR3 nucleotides read TGCAGTGCTAGAGACACGGGACTCTCGGCGGGCTACACCTTC. It is translated as CSARDTGLSAGYTF.

This chain connects TRBV29-1 to TRBJ2-3; D is ambiguous. V lost 8 bases and J lost 1, with 13 bases in between. Germline CDR1 is SQVTM and CDR2 is ANQGSEA. The CDR3 loop spans 13 amino acids. CDR3 DNA sequence: TGCAGCATCTCCCGATCAGGCACAGATACGCAGTATTTT. Protein sequence: CSISRSGTDTQYF.

In its sample, this clonotype was seen many times. J is TRBJ1-1 and V is TRBV5-1, with D perhaps TRBD1 (6 bases). The CDR3 runs to 16 residues. Deletions cut 0 bases from V and 3 bases from J, with 15 bases between. Germline V gene lookup returns CDR1 SGHRS and CDR2 YFSETQ. CDR3 sequence: CASSLGKQGRDTEAFF. In DNA, the CDR3 is TGCGCCAGCAGCTTGGGTAAACAGGGAAGGGACACTGAAGCTTTCTTT.

This clonotype was seen repeatedly, ten times or more. J is TRBJ1-5 and V is TRBV6-5; D ambiguous. Looked up from germline, CDR1 is MNHEY and CDR2 is SVGAGI. The CDR3 loop spans 13 amino acids. The germline V and J ends were trimmed by 2 bases and 6 bases, with 8 bases remaining between them. In DNA, the CDR3 is TGTGCCAGCAGTTACCGGGCGGGTCAGCCCCAGCATTTT. Translated, it gives CASSYRAGQPQHF.

The table lists this clonotype with a count of one. The chain employs TRBV15 and TRBJ2-1, with TRBD2 identical over 8 bases. The CDR3 sequence is 14 residues long. Germline CDR1 LNHNV, CDR2 YYDKDF (reference sequence). V gave up 5 bases and J gave up 7 bases; unmatched junction bases: 7. CDR3 sequence: CATSRHRGGNEQFF. The DNA of the CDR3 is TGTGCCACCAGCCGCCACCGGGGGGGGAATGAGCAGTTCTTC.

In this sample, this clonotype turned up many times. V is TRBV20-1 and J is TRBJ2-1; TRBD2 is a possible D gene (6 bases). The CDR3 has 15 amino acids. V was shortened by 5 bases and J by 9 bases, with 23 bases between the two germline ends. CDR1 and CDR2 (germline): DFQATT, SNEGSKA (reference sequence). The CDR3 DNA follows: TGCAGTGCTCCGAATTGGGAGACTAGTTCCCGTGAGCAGTTCTTC. Its protein product is CSAPNWETSSREQFF.

This clonotype showed up many times. J is TRBJ2-3 and V is TRBV7-2; D is uncertain. CDR1 is SGHTA and CDR2 is FQGNSA in the germline V gene. V lost 2 bases to trimming and J lost 5 bases, with 8 bases between them. The CDR3 covers 13 residues. This chain's CDR3 is CASSLRPIDTQYF. The DNA for the CDR3 is TGTGCCAGCAGCTTACGCCCAATAGATACGCAGTATTTT.

This clonotype showed up many times. The chain couples TRBV20-1 to TRBJ2-1; maybe TRBD1 (8 bases). Germline-derived CDR1 and CDR2 are DFQATT and SNEGSKA (reference sequence). The CDR3 loop spans 16 amino acids. Trimming took off 6 bases at V and 4 bases at J, with 22 bases between the two ends. The CDR3 coding sequence is TGCAGTGCCACCGTCCATACAGGGGGGGTTTACAATGAGCAGTTCTTC. This translates into CSATVHTGGVYNEQFF.

This clonotype was observed at least ten times. The gene calls are TRBV6-5 and TRBJ2-5; no clear D gene. V lost 2 bases and J lost 0, with 7 bases in between. CDR3 size: 14 residues. Germline V gene data show CDR1 as MNHEY and CDR2 as SVGAGI. The CDR3 loop reads CASSYSTYQETQYF. The CDR3 DNA is TGTGCCAGCAGTTACAGTACCTACCAAGAGACCCAGTACTTC.

The J gene is TRBJ2-3, the V gene TRBV10-3; D is possibly TRBD1 (5 bases). Trimming shortened V by 0 bases and J by 14 bases, and 15 bases separated the two germline ends. CDR1 is ENHRY and CDR2 is SYGVKD in the germline V gene. The CDR3 runs 13 residues. CDR3 nucleotide sequence: TGTGCCATCAGTGAGTCCTCGGTAAACACAGGGTATTTT. Translating it yields CAISESSVNTGYF.

This clonotype was counted at least ten times. The CDR3, as DNA: TGTGCCAGCAGCCAGGGACTACTAAATGAGCAGTTCTTC. Protein: CASSQGLLNEQFF. The rearrangement links TRBV6-5 to TRBJ2-1; TRBD2 matches 7 bases. The germline gives CDR1 MNHEY, CDR2 SVGAGI. The CDR3 has 13 residues. With 6 bases clipped from V and 7 bases from J, the junction kept 6 bases outside the gene matches.

The rearrangement links TRBV20-1 to TRBJ2-5, with D maybe TRBD2 (5 bases). From germline, CDR1 is DFQATT and CDR2 SNEGSKA (reference sequence). This CDR3 has 13 amino acids. Trimming pared 2 bases from V and 5 bases from J, leaving 12 bases between. The CDR3 coding sequence is TGCAGTGCTAGAATTTCCGGGGTGGAGACCCAGTACTTC. Protein: CSARISGVETQYF.

This clonotype has at least ten counts. The chain carries TRBV6-5 and TRBJ1-2; maybe TRBD1 (6 bases). The germline V gene encodes CDR1 MNHEY and CDR2 SVGAGI. Trimming cost V 4 bases and J 6 bases, with 12 bases left between them. This CDR3 region has 13 residues. CDR3 nucleotide sequence: TGTGCCAGCAGTTCAGACAGGCTCCATGGCTACACCTTC. Protein product: CASSSDRLHGYTF.

This clonotype was detected many times. This chain connects TRBV4-2 to TRBJ2-3; D is perhaps TRBD2 (5 bases). V was cut by 2 bases and J by 4 bases, with 7 bases left in between. Germline V gives CDR1 LGHNA, CDR2 YNFKEQ. CDR3 length equals 13 residues. This chain's CDR3 is CASSQLAADTQYF. The CDR3 DNA is TGTGCCAGCAGCCAACTAGCCGCAGATACGCAGTATTTT.

The genes are TRBV5-1 and TRBJ1-2, with D perhaps matching TRBD1 (5 bases). The CDR3 has 13 residues. Germline loops: CDR1 SGHRS, CDR2 YFSETQ. V was cut by 4 bases and J by 5 bases, with 12 bases left in between. This CDR3 reads CASSLGRLYGYTF. In DNA, the CDR3 is TGCGCCAGCAGCCTGGGACGGCTGTATGGCTACACCTTC.